The 17 T cell receptor beta chains below all came from one sample that was sequenced in a study of T cells after posttransplantation cyclophosphamide. Busulfan-fludarabine conditioning, marrow transplant, and cyclophosphamide on days +3 and +4 were administered. Clones were sequenced by immunoSEQ multiplex PCR, and TCRdb holds only the in-frame ones, with some missing. The counts give several thousand clones, none of them seen only once; around 57% is held by the top ten. The source was PBMCs, collected after allogeneic stem cell transplant with posttransplant cyclophosphamide. All receptors derive from a male patient in his fifties or sixties who received an allogeneic stem cell transplant from an unrelated donor, was CMV-positive, and had acute GVHD only. Some T cells may be graft donor cells.

The CDR3 spells CATPGGIPYEQYF. The CDR3 nucleotides read TGTGCCACCCCAGGGGGGATCCCCTACGAGCAGTACTTC. This chain uses TRBV27 with TRBJ2-7, with a possible D match to TRBD1 (7 bases). Germline V gives CDR1 MNHEY, CDR2 SMNVEV (reference sequence). Between the trimmed V and J ends, which lost 10 bases and 2 bases, there was a span of 15 bases. The CDR3 is 13 residues long.

This clone was recorded many times. This rearrangement joins TRBV2 to TRBJ1-1; the D is unclear. V shed 4 bases and J shed 4 bases, with 10 bases lying between them. CDR1 SNHLY and CDR2 FYNNEI come from the germline V gene. This CDR3 comprises 13 residues. CDR3 nucleotides: TGTGCCAGCAGTGGGGAGGGTACCACTGAAGCTTTCTTT. It specifies CASSGEGTTEAFF. Variable domain in full (rest from reference TRBV2 and TRBJ1-1): EPEVTQTPSHQVTQMGQEVILRCVPISNHLYFYWYRQILGQKVEFLVSFYNNEISEKSEIFDDQFSVERPDGSNFTLKIRSTKLEDSAMYFCASSGEGTTEAFFGQGTRLTVV.

In its sample, this clone was seen a few times. The chain is built from TRBV19 and TRBJ1-2, with 8 bases fitting TRBD1. Trimming took 6 bases from V and 4 from J; bases not matched to a gene: 10. The CDR3 extends over 15 amino acids. The germline V gene has CDR1 LNHDA and CDR2 SQIVND (reference sequence). The CDR3 region is CASSDLGQGAYGYTF. CDR3 nucleotides: TGTGCCAGTAGCGATCTAGGGCAGGGGGCCTATGGCTACACCTTC.

The V call is TRBV15, the J call TRBJ1-5; 7 bases agree with TRBD1. V was clipped by 1 base and J by 0 bases; unmatched bases: 3. The CDR3 is 16 residues long. From germline, CDR1 is LNHNV and CDR2 YYDKDF (reference sequence). The DNA of the CDR3 is TGTGCCACCAGCAGAGGACAGGGCTATAGCAATCAGCCCCAGCATTTT. This encodes CATSRGQGYSNQPQHF. Complete variable domain (other parts from reference TRBV15 and TRBJ1-5): DAMVIQNPRYQVTQFGKPVTLSCSQTLNHNVMYWYQQKSSQAPKLLFHYYDKDFNNEADTPDNFQSRRPNTSFCFLDIRSPGLGDTAMYLCATSRGQGYSNQPQHFGDGTRLSIL.

In its sample, this clone was seen many times. The chain has TRBV9 and TRBJ2-2, with D tentatively TRBD1 (5 bases). The V end lost 0 bases, the J end lost 0 bases, and 12 bases lay between the germline ends. Germline V lookup: CDR1 SGDLS, CDR2 YYNGEE. The CDR3 covers 17 residues. The CDR3 loop reads CASSVETAGPNTGELFF. The CDR3 DNA sequence: TGTGCCAGCAGCGTAGAGACGGCAGGGCCGAACACCGGGGAGCTGTTTTTT.

A few counts support this clone. The chain uses TRBV18 and TRBJ2-1, with 7 positions matching TRBD2. The length of the CDR3 is 16 residues. In germline, CDR1 is KGHSH, CDR2 LQKENI. Trimming at V came to 0 bases and at J to 2 bases, leaving 4 bases not matched to a gene. Here the CDR3 DNA reads TGTGCCAGCTCACCACCGTCGGGGGGACCCTACAATGAGCAGTTCTTC. It encodes CASSPPSGGPYNEQFF.

The table lists this clone with many counts. The chain uses TRBV2 and TRBJ2-1, with 7 nucleotides matching TRBD1. This CDR3 is 15 amino acids long. V lost 1 base, J lost 4 bases, and 4 bases stayed unmatched. Per the germline V gene, CDR1 is SNHLY and CDR2 is FYNNEI. The CDR3 nucleotides read TGTGCCAGCAGTGAAGAAGGGGACAGATACAATGAGCAGTTCTTC. Its protein is CASSEEGDRYNEQFF.

This clone was recorded many times. The chain links TRBV30 to TRBJ1-4; D remains unclear. Germline CDR1 is GTSNPN and CDR2 is SVGIG (reference sequence). The CDR3 is 15 amino acids. Trimming removed 0 bases at V and 8 bases at J, with 16 bases between. The CDR3: CAWSVRSTSGEKLFF. The DNA for the CDR3 is TGTGCCTGGAGTGTACGATCGACGTCGGGGGAAAAACTGTTTTTT.

This chain connects TRBV6-5 to TRBJ2-2, with 8 bases identical to TRBD1. There are 14 residues in the CDR3. The germline gives CDR1 MNHEY, CDR2 SVGAGI. The V segment lost 7 bases and the J segment 3 bases; nucleotides outside the gene matches: 4. The CDR3 nucleotides are TGTGCCAGCACTAAGACAGGGGACACCGGGGAGCTGTTTTTT. Translation: CASTKTGDTGELFF.

There are many counts of this clone. This chain links TRBV18 with TRBJ2-5; tentative D call: TRBD1 (6 bases). Trimming pared 5 bases from V and 2 bases from J, leaving 6 bases between. Germline lookup yields CDR1 KGHSH and CDR2 LQKENI. CDR3 length: 12 amino acids. CDR3 bases: TGTGCCAGCTCAGGGACACAAGAGACCCAGTACTTC. Translated, it gives CASSGTQETQYF.

This clone was detected ten times or more. The rearrangement links TRBV29-1 to TRBJ1-1; D is undetermined. The CDR3 runs to 11 residues. Germline V gene sequence: CDR1 SQVTM, CDR2 ANQGSEA. V was shortened by 5 bases and J by 7 bases, with 11 bases between the two germline ends. The CDR3 reads CSVRGGNEAFF. The DNA for the CDR3 is TGCAGCGTTCGTGGAGGGAATGAAGCTTTCTTT.

This clone was counted many times. The chain carries TRBV2 and TRBJ1-1; maybe TRBD1 (6 bases). From germline, CDR1 is SNHLY and CDR2 FYNNEI. Deletions cut 9 bases from V and 1 base from J, with 15 bases between. The CDR3 covers 14 residues. CDR3 sequence reads: CARKTGTANTEAFF. The CDR3 DNA reads as TGTGCCAGGAAGACAGGAACAGCGAACACTGAAGCTTTCTTT.

This clone has a count of ten or more. The rearrangement links TRBV7-9 to TRBJ2-1, with D perhaps TRBD2 (5 bases). Trimming removed 0 bases from V and 15 bases from J, with 9 bases in between. The CDR3 extends over 11 amino acids. Per the germline V gene, CDR1 is SEHNR and CDR2 is FQNEAQ (reference sequence). The CDR3 bases are TGTGCCAGCAGCTTAGCGACTGAGGGGTTCTTC. Protein: CASSLATEGFF. The full variable domain, in which reference TRBV7-9 and TRBJ2-1 provide the parts outside the CDR3, is DTGVSQNPRHKITKRGQNVTFRCDPISEHNRLYWYRQTLGQGPEFLTYFQNEAQLEKSRLLSDRFSAERPKGSFSTLEIQRTEQGDSAMYLCASSLATEGFFGPGTRLTVL.

This clone was seen only a few times. J is TRBJ2-7 and V is TRBV28; 7 nucleotides align to TRBD1. Germline values: CDR1 MDHEN, CDR2 SYDVKM. The trim removed 5 bases at V and 1 base at J, leaving 8 bases unmatched. The CDR3 has 15 residues. The CDR3 protein is CASSPTTGTSYEQYF. Written as DNA, the CDR3 is TGTGCCAGCAGTCCGACGACAGGGACGTCCTACGAGCAGTACTTC.

This clone was seen at least ten times. V is TRBV5-4 and J is TRBJ1-1; 9 nucleotides agree with TRBD1. The CDR3 runs 14 residues. V lost 4 bases to trimming and J lost 2 bases; unmatched junction nucleotides: 3. Per the germline V gene, CDR1 is SGHNT and CDR2 is YYREEE (reference sequence). The CDR3 loop is CASSEQGANTEAFF. The CDR3, as DNA: TGTGCCAGCAGCGAACAGGGGGCTAACACTGAAGCTTTCTTT. Complete variable domain (other parts from reference TRBV5-4 and TRBJ1-1): ETGVTQSPTHLIKTRGQQVTLRCSSQSGHNTVSWYQQALGQGPQFIFQYYREEENGRGNFPPRFSGLQFPNYSSELNVNALELDDSALYLCASSEQGANTEAFFGQGTRLTVV.

The chain employs TRBV7-9 and TRBJ1-1; possibly TRBD1 for D (6 bases). CDR1 SEHNR and CDR2 FQNEAQ come from the germline V gene (reference sequence). Trimming removed 5 bases from V and 0 bases from J, with 10 bases in between. The CDR3 is 14 residues long. CDR3 sequence: CASSEHRVNTEAFF. In DNA, the CDR3 is TGTGCCAGCAGCGAACACAGGGTGAACACTGAAGCTTTCTTT.

In its sample, this clone was seen many times. The rearrangement joins TRBV29-1 to TRBJ2-2; TRBD2 is a possible D gene (5 bases). CDR1 is SQVTM, CDR2 ANQGSEA, per germline. The germline V and J ends were trimmed by 4 bases and 2 bases, with 8 bases remaining between them. The CDR3 length is 13 residues. In DNA, the CDR3 is TGCAGCGTTGTAAGCGGTAACACCGGGGAGCTGTTTTTT. Translating gives CSVVSGNTGELFF.